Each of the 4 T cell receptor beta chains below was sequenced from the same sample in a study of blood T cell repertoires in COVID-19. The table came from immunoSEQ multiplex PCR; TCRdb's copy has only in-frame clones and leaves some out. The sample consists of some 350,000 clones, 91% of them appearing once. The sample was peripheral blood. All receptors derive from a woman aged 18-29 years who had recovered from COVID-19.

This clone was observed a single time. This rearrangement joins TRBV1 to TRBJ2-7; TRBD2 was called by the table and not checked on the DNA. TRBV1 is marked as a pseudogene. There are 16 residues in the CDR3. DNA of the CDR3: TGCACCAGCAGCCCACTATCGAGACTAGGTGGCCACGAGCAGTACGTC. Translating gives CTSSPLSRLGGHEQYV.

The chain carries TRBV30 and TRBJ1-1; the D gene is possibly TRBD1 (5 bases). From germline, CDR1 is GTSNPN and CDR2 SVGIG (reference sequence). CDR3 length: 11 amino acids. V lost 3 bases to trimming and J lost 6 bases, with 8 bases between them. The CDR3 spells CAWSRVSEAFF. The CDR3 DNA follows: TGTGCCTGGAGCAGGGTCTCTGAAGCTTTCTTT.

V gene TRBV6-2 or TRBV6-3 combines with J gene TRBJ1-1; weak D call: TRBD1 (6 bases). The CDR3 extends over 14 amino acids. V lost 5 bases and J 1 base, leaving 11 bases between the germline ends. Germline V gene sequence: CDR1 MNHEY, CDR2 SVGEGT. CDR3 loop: CASSDRGGNTEAFF. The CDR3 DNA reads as TGTGCCAGCAGTGACCGAGGGGGGAACACTGAAGCTTTCTTT.

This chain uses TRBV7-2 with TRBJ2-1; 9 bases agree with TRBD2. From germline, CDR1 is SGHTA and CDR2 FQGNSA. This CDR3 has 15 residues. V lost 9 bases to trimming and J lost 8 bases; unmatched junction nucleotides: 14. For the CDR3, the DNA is TGTGCCAGTTCGGCGAGCGGGAGGTTAGCATATGAGCAGTTCTTC. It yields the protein CASSASGRLAYEQFF. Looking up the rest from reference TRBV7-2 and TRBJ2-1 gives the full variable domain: GAGVSQSPSNKVTEKGKDVELRCDPISGHTALYWYRQSLGQGLEFLIYFQGNSAPDKSGLPSDRFSAERTGGSVSTLTIQRTQQEDSAVYLCASSASGRLAYEQFFGPGTRLTVL.